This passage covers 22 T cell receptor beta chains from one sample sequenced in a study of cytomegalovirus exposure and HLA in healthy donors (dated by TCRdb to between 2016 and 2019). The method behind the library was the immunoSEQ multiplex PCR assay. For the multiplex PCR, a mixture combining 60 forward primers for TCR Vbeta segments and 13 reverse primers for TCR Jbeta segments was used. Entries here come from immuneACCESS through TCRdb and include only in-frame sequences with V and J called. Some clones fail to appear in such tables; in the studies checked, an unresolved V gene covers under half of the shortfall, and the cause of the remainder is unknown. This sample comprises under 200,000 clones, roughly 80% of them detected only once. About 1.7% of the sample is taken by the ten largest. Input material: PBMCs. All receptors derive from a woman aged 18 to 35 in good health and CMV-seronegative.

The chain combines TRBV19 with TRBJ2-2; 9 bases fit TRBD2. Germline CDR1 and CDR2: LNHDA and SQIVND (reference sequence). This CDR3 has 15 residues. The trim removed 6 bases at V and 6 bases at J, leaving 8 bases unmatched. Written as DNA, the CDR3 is TGTGCCAGTAGCGGCGGGAGGGCCATCGCCGGGGAGCTGTTTTTT. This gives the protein CASSGGRAIAGELFF.

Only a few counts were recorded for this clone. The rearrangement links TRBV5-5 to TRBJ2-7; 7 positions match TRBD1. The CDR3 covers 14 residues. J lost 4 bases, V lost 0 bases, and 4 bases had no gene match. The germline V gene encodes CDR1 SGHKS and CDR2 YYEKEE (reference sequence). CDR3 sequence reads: CASSLDRGRYEQYV. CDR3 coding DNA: TGTGCCAGCAGCTTGGACAGGGGAAGATACGAGCAGTACGTC.

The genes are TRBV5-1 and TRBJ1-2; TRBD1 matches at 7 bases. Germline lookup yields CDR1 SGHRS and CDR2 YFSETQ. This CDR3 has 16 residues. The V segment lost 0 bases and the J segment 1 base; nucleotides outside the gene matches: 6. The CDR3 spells CASSLAGDSYNYGYTF. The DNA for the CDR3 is TGCGCCAGCAGCTTGGCCGGGGACAGCTATAACTATGGCTACACCTTC.

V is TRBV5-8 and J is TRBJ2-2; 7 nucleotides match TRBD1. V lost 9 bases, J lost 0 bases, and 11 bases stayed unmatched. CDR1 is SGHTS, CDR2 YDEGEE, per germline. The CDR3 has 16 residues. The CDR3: CATVQDRRANTGELFF. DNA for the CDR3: TGTGCCACCGTACAGGACAGGAGAGCGAACACCGGGGAGCTGTTTTTT.

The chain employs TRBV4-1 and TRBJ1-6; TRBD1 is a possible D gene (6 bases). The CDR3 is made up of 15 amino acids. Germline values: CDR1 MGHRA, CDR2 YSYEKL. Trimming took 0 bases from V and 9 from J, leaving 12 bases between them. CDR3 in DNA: TGCGCCAGCAGCCAAGAGTCAGGGGTGGGTTCACCCCTCCACTTT. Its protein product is CASSQESGVGSPLHF.

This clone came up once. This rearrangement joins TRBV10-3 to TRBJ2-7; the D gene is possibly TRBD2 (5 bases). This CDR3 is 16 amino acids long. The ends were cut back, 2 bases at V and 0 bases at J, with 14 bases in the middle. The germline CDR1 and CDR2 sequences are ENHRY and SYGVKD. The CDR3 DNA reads TGTGCCATCAGTGAGGTTCCAGGACTGGGCTCCTACGAGCAGTACTTC. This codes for CAISEVPGLGSYEQYF.

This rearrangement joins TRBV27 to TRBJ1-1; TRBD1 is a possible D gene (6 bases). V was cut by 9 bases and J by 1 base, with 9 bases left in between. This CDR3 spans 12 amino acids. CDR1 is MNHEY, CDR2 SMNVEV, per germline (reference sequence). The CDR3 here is CASTTGNTEAFF. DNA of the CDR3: TGTGCCAGTACGACAGGGAACACTGAAGCTTTCTTT.

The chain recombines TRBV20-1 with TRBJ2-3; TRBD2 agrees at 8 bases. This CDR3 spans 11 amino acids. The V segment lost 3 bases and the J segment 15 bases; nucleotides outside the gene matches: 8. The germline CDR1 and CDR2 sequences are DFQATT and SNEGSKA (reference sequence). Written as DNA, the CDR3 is TGCAGTGCTAGGGATCGGGAGGGCAGATATTTT. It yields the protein CSARDREGRYF.

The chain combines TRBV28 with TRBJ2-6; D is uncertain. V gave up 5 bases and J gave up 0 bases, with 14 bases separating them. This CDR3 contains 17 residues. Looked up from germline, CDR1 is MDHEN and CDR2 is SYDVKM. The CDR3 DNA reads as TGTGCCAGCAGTCTACTGGCCCCGGGCTCTGGGGCCAACGTCCTGACTTTC. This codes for CASSLLAPGSGANVLTF.

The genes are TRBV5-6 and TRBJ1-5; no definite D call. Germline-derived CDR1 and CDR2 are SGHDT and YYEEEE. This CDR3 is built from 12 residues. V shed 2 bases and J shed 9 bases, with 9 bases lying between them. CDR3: CASSFGGLPQHF. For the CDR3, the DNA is TGTGCCAGCAGCTTCGGTGGTCTGCCCCAGCATTTT.

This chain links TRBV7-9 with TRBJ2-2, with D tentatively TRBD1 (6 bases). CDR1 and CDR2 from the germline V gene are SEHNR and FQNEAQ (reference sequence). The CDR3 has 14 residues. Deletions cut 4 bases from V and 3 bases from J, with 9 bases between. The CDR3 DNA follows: TGTGCCAGCAGCTCGCAGGGGCACACCGGGGAGCTGTTTTTT. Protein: CASSSQGHTGELFF.

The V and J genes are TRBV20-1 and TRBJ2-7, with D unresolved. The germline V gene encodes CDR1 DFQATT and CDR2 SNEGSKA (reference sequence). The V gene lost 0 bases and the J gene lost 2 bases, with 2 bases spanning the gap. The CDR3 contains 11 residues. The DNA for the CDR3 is TGCAGTGCTAGAGACACCTACGAGCAGTACTTC. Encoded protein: CSARDTYEQYF.

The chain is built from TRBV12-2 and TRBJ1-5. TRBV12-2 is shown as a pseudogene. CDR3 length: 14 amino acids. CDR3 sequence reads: CASRFLYSNQPQHF. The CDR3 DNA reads TGTGCAAGTCGCTTTCTATATAGCAATCAGCCCCAGCATTTT.

The CDR3 DNA sequence: TGTGCCAGCTCACTCTCGACAGGGACAGGCTACACCTTC. It yields the protein CASSLSTGTGYTF. The chain recombines TRBV18 with TRBJ1-2, with 7 nucleotides matching TRBD1. Germline assignment: CDR1 KGHSH and CDR2 LQKENI. The CDR3 extends over 13 amino acids. V lost 4 bases and J lost 8; bases outside the gene matches: 7. Complete variable domain (other parts from reference TRBV18 and TRBJ1-2): NAGVMQNPRHLVRRRGQEARLRCSPMKGHSHVYWYRQLPEEGLKFMVYLQKENIIDESGMPKERFSAEFPKEGPSILRIQQVVRGDSAAYFCASSLSTGTGYTFGSGTRLTVV.

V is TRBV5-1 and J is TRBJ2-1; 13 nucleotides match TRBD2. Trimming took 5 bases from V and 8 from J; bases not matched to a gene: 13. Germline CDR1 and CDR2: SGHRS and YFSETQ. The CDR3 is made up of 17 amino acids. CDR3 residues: CASRPGLAGSRGDEQFF. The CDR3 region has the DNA TGCGCCAGCAGACCGGGACTAGCGGGATCCCGGGGGGATGAGCAGTTCTTC.

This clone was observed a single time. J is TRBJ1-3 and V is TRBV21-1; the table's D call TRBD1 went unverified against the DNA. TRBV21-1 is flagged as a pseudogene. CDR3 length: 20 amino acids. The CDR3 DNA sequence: TGTGCCAGCAGCCATCGTCACCGGGACAGCAAGTTACCCTCCGGAAACACCATATATTTT. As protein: CASSHRHRDSKLPSGNTIYF.

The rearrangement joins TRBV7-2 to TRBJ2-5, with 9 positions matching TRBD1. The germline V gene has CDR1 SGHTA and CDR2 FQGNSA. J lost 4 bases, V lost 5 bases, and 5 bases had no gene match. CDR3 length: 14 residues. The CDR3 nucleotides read TGTGCCAGCAGCCCGACAGGGGGGGGAGAGACCCAGTACTTC. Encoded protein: CASSPTGGGETQYF.

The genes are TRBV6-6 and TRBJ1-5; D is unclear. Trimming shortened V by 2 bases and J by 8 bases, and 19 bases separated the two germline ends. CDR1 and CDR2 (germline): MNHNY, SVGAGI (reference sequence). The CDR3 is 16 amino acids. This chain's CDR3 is CASSYGSVEAKEPQHF. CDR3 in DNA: TGTGCCAGCAGTTACGGCTCGGTGGAGGCCAAGGAGCCCCAGCATTTT.

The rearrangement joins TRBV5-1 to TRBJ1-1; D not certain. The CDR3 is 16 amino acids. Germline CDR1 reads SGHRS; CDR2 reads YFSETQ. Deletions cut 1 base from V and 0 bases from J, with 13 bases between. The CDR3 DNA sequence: TGCGCCAGCAGCTTGTCAGGCACCAACATGAACACTGAAGCTTTCTTT. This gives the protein CASSLSGTNMNTEAFF.

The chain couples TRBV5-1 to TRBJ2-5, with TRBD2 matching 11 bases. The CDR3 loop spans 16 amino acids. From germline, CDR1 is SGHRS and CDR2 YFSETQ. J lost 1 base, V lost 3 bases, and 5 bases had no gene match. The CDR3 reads CASSWRLAGPQETQYF. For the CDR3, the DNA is TGCGCCAGCAGCTGGAGACTAGCGGGACCCCAAGAGACCCAGTACTTC.

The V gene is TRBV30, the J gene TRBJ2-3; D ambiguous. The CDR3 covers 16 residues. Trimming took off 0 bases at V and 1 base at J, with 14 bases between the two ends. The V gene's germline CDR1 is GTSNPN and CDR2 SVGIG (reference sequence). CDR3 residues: CAWSVRVQTGTDTQYF. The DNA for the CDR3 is TGTGCCTGGAGTGTACGGGTCCAGACGGGCACAGATACGCAGTATTTT.

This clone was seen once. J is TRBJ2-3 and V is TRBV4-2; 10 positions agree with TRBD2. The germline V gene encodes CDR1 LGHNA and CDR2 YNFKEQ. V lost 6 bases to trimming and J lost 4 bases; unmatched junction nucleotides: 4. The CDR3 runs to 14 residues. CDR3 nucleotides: TGTGCCAGCAGTAGCGGGAGGAGCCCAGATACGCAGTATTTT. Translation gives CASSSGRSPDTQYF.